Shown below are 26 T cell receptor beta chains from a single sample sequenced in a study of post-analysis software for immune sequencing data. These receptors have no identified antigens. Libraries were made from TCR beta cDNA, and they carried unique molecular identifiers. TCRdb re-called the PCR reads with MiXCR, one entry per CDR3 protein. The table has roughly 730,000 distinct CDR3 sequences, 25% to 30% seen once. Regarding the study as a whole: Patients showed TRBV5-6, TRBV5-1 and TRBV20-1 among four to six TRBV segments more frequent than in controls.

Specimen: blood. These receptors all stem from a girl aged 5 to 17 with multiple sclerosis.

This clonotype is a singleton in its sample. This chain connects TRBV2 to TRBJ2-7; D call uncertain. V shed 2 bases and J shed 0 bases, with 11 bases lying between them. CDR1 is SNHLY and CDR2 is FYNNEI in the germline V gene. The CDR3 runs 15 residues. CDR3 in amino acids: CASSEIAVSSYEQYF. Written as DNA, the CDR3 is TGTGCCAGCAGTGAAATCGCCGTCAGCTCCTACGAGCAGTACTTC.

Turning to this clonotype: A clone one base away is much larger, so this may be a read error. The genes are TRBV6-1 and TRBJ1-5; 7 bases match TRBD1. V lost 5 bases, J lost 2 bases, and 12 bases stayed unmatched. The CDR3 covers 17 residues. Germline V lookup: CDR1 MNHNS, CDR2 SASEGT. CDR3 protein: CASSPTGSREGNQPQHF. The CDR3 nucleotides are TGTGCCAGCAGTCCGACAGGGAGTAGGGAGGGCAATCAGCCCCAGCATTTT.

J is TRBJ2-5 and V is TRBV5-1; D possibly matches TRBD1 or TRBD2 (5 bases each). Trimming removed 4 bases from V and 0 bases from J, with 10 bases in between. Looked up from germline, CDR1 is SGHRS and CDR2 is YFSETQ. The CDR3 spans 14 residues. Written as DNA, the CDR3 is TGCGCCAGCAGCCCTGAGGGGTACCAAGAGACCCAGTACTTC. Amino acids: CASSPEGYQETQYF.

The chain employs TRBV5-1 and TRBJ2-5, with D possibly TRBD1 on 5 matching bases. Gene TRBJ2-7 matches the end of the DNA better, so the J call may be wrong. The CDR3 totals 14 residues. Germline V gene data show CDR1 as SGHRS and CDR2 as YFSETQ. The CDR3 nucleotides are TGCGCCAGCATGCCCCAACAGGCCGGCTACGAGCAGTACTTC. Its translation: CASMPQQAGYEQYF.

This clonotype was recorded only once. The junction does not match germline at one end; this may be a read error. This chain joins TRBV20-1 and TRBJ2-4; TRBD2 matches at 10 bases. The J call may be incorrect, as the DNA end agrees better with TRBJ2-7. This CDR3 has 15 residues. CDR1 and CDR2 from the germline V gene are DFQATT and SNEGSKA (reference sequence). As DNA, the CDR3 is TGCAGTACTAGAGCGGATCCTAGCGGGAGAGACGAGCAGTACTTC. Its protein is CSTRADPSGRDEQYF.

This sequence joins TRBV20-1 and TRBJ2-7; 10 nucleotides align to TRBD2. The germline V gene encodes CDR1 DFQATT and CDR2 SNEGSKA (reference sequence). CDR3 length: 14 amino acids. J gave up 1 base and V 0 bases, and 0 bases lay outside the gene matches. The CDR3 bases are TGCAGTGCTAGAGATAGCGGGAGGTCCTACGAGCAGTACTTC. It yields the protein CSARDSGRSYEQYF.

The chain carries TRBV29-1 and TRBJ1-2; D unresolved. V lost 0 bases to trimming and J lost 8 bases, with 16 bases between them. The CDR3 has 14 amino acids. Germline CDR1 and CDR2: SQVTM and ANQGSEA. The CDR3 protein is CSVEDLNRAGGYTF. The CDR3 nucleotides are TGCAGCGTTGAAGATCTTAACCGTGCGGGAGGCTACACCTTC. The full variable domain, in which reference TRBV29-1 and TRBJ1-2 provide the parts outside the CDR3, is SAVISQKPSRDICQRGTSLTIQCQVDSQVTMMFWYRQQPGQSLTLIATANQGSEATYESGFVIDKFPISRPNLTFSTLTVSNMSPEDSSIYLCSVEDLNRAGGYTFGSGTRLTVV.

This rearrangement joins TRBV7-2 to TRBJ1-2; the D gene is possibly TRBD1 (5 bases). This CDR3 region has 19 residues. Germline CDR1 and CDR2: SGHTA and FQGNSA. V was shortened by 1 base and J by 2 bases, with 23 bases between the two germline ends. The CDR3 loop is CASSLGPADQGSKNYGYTF. The CDR3 DNA reads as TGTGCCAGCAGCTTAGGGCCGGCGGATCAGGGCAGCAAAAACTATGGCTACACCTTC. Combining the CDR3 with reference TRBV7-2 and TRBJ1-2 gives the whole variable domain GAGVSQSPSNKVTEKGKDVELRCDPISGHTALYWYRQSLGQGLEFLIYFQGNSAPDKSGLPSDRFSAERTGGSVSTLTIQRTQQEDSAVYLCASSLGPADQGSKNYGYTFGSGTRLTVV.

The chain is built from TRBV19 and TRBJ2-3; no reliable D call. This CDR3 has 13 residues. CDR1 is LNHDA and CDR2 is SQIVND in the germline V gene (reference sequence). Deletions cut 3 bases from V and 7 bases from J, with 11 bases between. CDR3 DNA: TGTGCCAGTAGTATTGAGGCCAGCTATACGCAGTATTTT. Residues: CASSIEASYTQYF.

This clonotype came up a few times. V and J are TRBV20-1 and TRBJ2-3; TRBD2 matches at 9 bases. Germline-derived CDR1 and CDR2 are DFQATT and SNEGSKA (reference sequence). The CDR3 is 15 residues long. V shed 6 bases and J 1 base; nucleotides not matched to a gene: 8. Here the CDR3 DNA reads TGCAGTGCAGGTACCCTAGCGGGGCGCACAGATACGCAGTATTTT. This sequence encodes CSAGTLAGRTDTQYF.

This clonotype was seen a few times. This rearrangement joins TRBV20-1 to TRBJ2-1; D possibly corresponds to TRBD1 (6 bases). The CDR3 length is 15 residues. V was cut by 1 base and J by 5 bases, with 15 bases left in between. Germline CDR1 and CDR2: DFQATT and SNEGSKA (reference sequence). The CDR3 region is CSARAFGGGHNEQFF. For the CDR3, the DNA is TGCAGTGCTAGAGCATTCGGTGGGGGCCACAATGAGCAGTTCTTC.

Details on this clonotype: The germline gene is not matched at one end of the junction; a read error may be the cause. The CDR3 coding sequence is TGTGCCAGCAAGAAACTAGCGGGAGGGTCAAGCTCCTGCAATGAGCAGTTCTTC. Translated, it gives CASKKLAGGSSSCNEQFF. The chain joins TRBV6-1 to TRBJ2-1, with 13 bases that match TRBD2. This CDR3 region has 18 residues. CDR1 and CDR2 (germline): MNHNS, SASEGT.

The J gene is TRBJ1-1, the V gene TRBV25-1; 8 bases are shared with TRBD1. From germline, CDR1 is MGHDK and CDR2 SYGVNS. The length of the CDR3 is 13 residues. The V and J ends lost 6 bases and 4 bases, in that order; junction bases with no gene match: 4. The chain's CDR3 is CASRTGVRTEAFF. In DNA, the CDR3 is TGTGCCAGCAGGACAGGGGTGCGCACTGAAGCTTTCTTT.

The genes are TRBV10-3 and TRBJ1-6, with D possibly matching TRBD1 (5 bases). The V and J ends lost 3 bases and 12 bases respectively, with 15 bases between them. CDR1 is ENHRY and CDR2 is SYGVKD in the germline V gene. The CDR3 has 14 amino acids. CDR3 bases: TGTGCCATCAGTGACGGGTCGGGGCAAGGACCCCTCCACTTT. Amino acids: CAISDGSGQGPLHF.

The chain recombines TRBV11-2 with TRBJ2-7; TRBD2 agrees at 7 bases. The CDR3 sequence is 16 residues long. The germline CDR1 and CDR2 sequences are SGHAT and FQNNGV. The V segment lost 2 bases and the J segment 2 bases; nucleotides outside the gene matches: 9. The CDR3 DNA reads as TGTGCCAGCAGCTTATCATCTAGCGGCTATGCCTACGAGCAGTACTTC. It yields the protein CASSLSSSGYAYEQYF.

This chain connects TRBV9 to TRBJ1-2; the D is unclear. Germline CDR1 reads SGDLS; CDR2 reads YYNGEE. The CDR3 totals 12 residues. The germline V and J ends were trimmed by 5 bases and 1 base, with 6 bases remaining between them. CDR3 amino acids: CASRRFNYGYTF. CDR3 DNA: TGTGCCAGCAGGCGCTTTAACTATGGCTACACCTTC. Full variable domain (rest looked up from reference TRBV9 and TRBJ1-2): DSGVTQTPKHLITATGQRVTLRCSPRSGDLSVYWYQQSLDQGLQFLIQYYNGEERAKGNILERFSAQQFPDLHSELNLSSLELGDSALYFCASRRFNYGYTFGSGTRLTVV.

This clonotype was seen ten or more times. V is TRBV3-1 and J is TRBJ2-5; the D gene could be TRBD1 or TRBD2 (5 bases each). The germline V gene encodes CDR1 LGHDT and CDR2 YNNKEL (reference sequence). This CDR3 contains 13 residues. V lost 4 bases and J lost 4, with 10 bases in between. The CDR3 sequence is CASSRGVGETQYF. The CDR3 nucleotides are TGTGCCAGCAGCCGAGGGGTAGGAGAGACCCAGTACTTC.

This clonotype was found a few times. The rearrangement joins TRBV24-1 to TRBJ2-3, with D possibly matching TRBD2 (6 bases). The V end lost 4 bases, the J end lost 0 bases, and 22 bases lay between the germline ends. Per germline, CDR1 KGHDR and CDR2 SFDVKD. CDR3 length: 19 amino acids. The CDR3 coding sequence is TGTGCCACCAGTGACCTGTCGAGATCTCCGGGAGCAAGCACAGATACGCAGTATTTT. Its protein is CATSDLSRSPGASTDTQYF.

This clonotype occurred many times. The chain joins TRBV6-2 or TRBV6-3 to TRBJ2-5, with a tentative D call TRBD1 (5 bases). The germline V gene encodes CDR1 MNHEY and CDR2 SVGEGT. This CDR3 region has 13 residues. The V end was cut by 2 bases, the J end by 11 bases, with 15 bases between. CDR3 nucleotides: TGTGCCAGCAGTTACAGGGGTCTCGAAGAGCAGTACTTC. This sequence encodes CASSYRGLEEQYF.

This clonotype was seen only a few times. The chain is built from TRBV20-1 and TRBJ1-2; TRBD1 aligns across 9 bases. The junction had 8 bases not matched to a gene; V was cut back by 6 bases and J by 0 bases. This CDR3 contains 15 residues. Germline CDR1 is DFQATT and CDR2 is SNEGSKA (reference sequence). For the CDR3, the DNA is TGCAGTGCCCAATCCTGGGACAGGGCTAACTATGGCTACACCTTC. Protein product: CSAQSWDRANYGYTF.

In its sample, this clonotype was seen many times. The rearrangement joins TRBV29-1 to TRBJ2-1; D not resolved. CDR1 is SQVTM, CDR2 ANQGSEA, per germline. This CDR3 has 11 amino acids. CDR3 DNA: TGCAGTGGACGGTCCTACAATGAGCAGTTCTTC. Translated: CSGRSYNEQFF.

This rearrangement joins TRBV7-6 to TRBJ2-7; D may be TRBD1 or TRBD2 (5 bases each). Trimming shortened V by 5 bases and J by 7 bases, and 9 bases separated the two germline ends. There are 11 residues in the CDR3. Germline V gene sequence: CDR1 SGHVS, CDR2 FNYEAQ. Written as DNA, the CDR3 is TGTGCCAGCAGCCATGGGGGTGAGCAGTACTTC. Amino acid sequence: CASSHGGEQYF.

The table lists this clonotype with a few counts. The chain uses TRBV7-2 and TRBJ1-2, with a possible D match to TRBD1 (6 bases). V shed 0 bases and J shed 4 bases, with 15 bases lying between them. The CDR3 length is 16 residues. Germline V gene sequence: CDR1 SGHTA, CDR2 FQGNSA. This chain's CDR3 is CASSLAGGALGYGYTF. The CDR3 DNA reads as TGTGCCAGCAGCTTAGCAGGGGGGGCACTCGGCTATGGCTACACCTTC. Combining the CDR3 with reference TRBV7-2 and TRBJ1-2 gives the whole variable domain GAGVSQSPSNKVTEKGKDVELRCDPISGHTALYWYRQSLGQGLEFLIYFQGNSAPDKSGLPSDRFSAERTGGSVSTLTIQRTQQEDSAVYLCASSLAGGALGYGYTFGSGTRLTVV.

This clonotype appeared many times. The chain employs TRBV6-5 and TRBJ2-3; no definite D call. This CDR3 spans 14 amino acids. V was clipped by 6 bases and J by 4 bases, with 14 bases between them. Germline V gives CDR1 MNHEY, CDR2 SVGAGI. CDR3 nucleotide sequence: TGTGCCAGCAGCCCACTTGGGGTGGCAGATACGCAGTATTTT. This codes for CASSPLGVADTQYF.

The chain couples TRBV28 to TRBJ2-3; D perhaps matches TRBD2 (6 bases). The V gene lost 4 bases and the J gene lost 2 bases, with 19 bases spanning the gap. The germline V gene has CDR1 MDHEN and CDR2 SYDVKM. CDR3 length: 17 amino acids. The CDR3 loop reads CASSSLLRASATDTQYF. The DNA of the CDR3 is TGTGCCAGCAGTTCTCTCCTCAGGGCTAGCGCCACAGATACGCAGTATTTT.

The chain recombines TRBV2 with TRBJ1-2; no firm D call. Trimming stripped 3 bases from V and 0 bases from J, with 8 bases between. Germline CDR1 SNHLY, CDR2 FYNNEI. CDR3 size: 14 residues. The CDR3 DNA reads as TGTGCCAGCAGTGAGCTTAGAGCTAACTATGGCTACACCTTC. It is translated as CASSELRANYGYTF. The full variable domain, rest sourced from reference TRBV2 and TRBJ1-2, is EPEVTQTPSHQVTQMGQEVILRCVPISNHLYFYWYRQILGQKVEFLVSFYNNEISEKSEIFDDQFSVERPDGSNFTLKIRSTKLEDSAMYFCASSELRANYGYTFGSGTRLTVV.